The 3 T cell receptor beta chains below all came from one sample that was sequenced in a study of PD-1 blockade in classical Hodgkin lymphoma. The time point is: cycle 4 day 1 (C4D1), after 6 weeks of nivolumab. After autologous stem cell transplantation all patients relapsed, and prior brentuximab vedotin exposure differed between cohorts. The CD4+ T cells used were purified from thawed PBMCs through magnetic negative selection. TCRdb's table, derived via immunoSEQ multiplex PCR, lists solely in-frame clones and lacks some. Of fewer than 35,000 clones in the sample, 92% were seen once. The sample in question was CD4+ T cells from blood, obtained before the fourth cycle of nivolumab. Receptor source: a human donor with classical Hodgkin lymphoma.

The gene calls are TRBV30 and TRBJ2-2; D uncertain. From germline, CDR1 is GTSNPN and CDR2 SVGIG (reference sequence). There are 15 residues in the CDR3. V was clipped by 1 base and J by 6 bases, with 15 bases between them. The CDR3 nucleotides are TGTGCCTGGAGTGGGGGTCTGTTGGGCCCCGGGGAGCTGTTTTTT. This sequence encodes CAWSGGLLGPGELFF.

The chain couples TRBV5-5 to TRBJ1-4; maybe TRBD1 (5 bases). CDR3 length equals 17 residues. Looked up from germline, CDR1 is SGHKS and CDR2 is YYEKEE (reference sequence). V shed 0 bases and J shed 5 bases, with 17 bases lying between them. The CDR3: CASSLGPNEGPNEKLFF. The CDR3 DNA sequence: TGTGCCAGCAGCTTGGGGCCCAATGAGGGGCCAAATGAAAAACTGTTTTTT.

The V and J genes are TRBV5-1 and TRBJ1-4; 11 nucleotides match TRBD1. The CDR3 totals 17 residues. V lost 2 bases to trimming and J lost 7 bases; unmatched junction nucleotides: 10. Germline CDR1 is SGHRS and CDR2 is YFSETQ. The CDR3 region is CASSFDSQGTGGEKLFF. As DNA, the CDR3 is TGCGCCAGCAGCTTCGACTCCCAAGGGACAGGGGGTGAAAAACTGTTTTTT.